This TCR beta chain was captured in a study of early T cells in non-severe SARS-CoV-2 infection. Turning to the study itself: Unpaired chains resulted from sequencing bulk RNA of unsorted whole blood. Study results and limitations: Lookups in VDJdb leaned toward anti-spike CD8 responses and missed private and CD4 specificities.

This clonotype was detected a few times. Its antigen remains unknown. Germline CDR1 LNHDA, CDR2 SQIVND (reference sequence). This CDR3 comprises 14 residues. The J segment lost 2 bases and the V segment lost 8 bases, leaving 3 bases of the junction unmatched. The protocol attached unique molecular identifiers to individual cDNA molecules. TCRdb fed the 5' RACE reads into MiXCR, producing one record per CDR3 protein. The sample carries about 120,000 distinct CDR3 sequences, over 10% recorded once. The material sequenced was whole blood, taken at baseline. The sequence was collected from an adult who was a healthcare worker with PCR-confirmed SARS-CoV-2 infection or an uninfected control (not recorded which). The chain combines TRBV19 with TRBJ2-2, with TRBD2 matching over 9 bases. DNA of the CDR3: TGTGCCAGTGCGGGGACTAGCAACACCGGGGAGCTGTTTTTT. Translating it yields CASAGTSNTGELFF. Filled out from reference TRBV19 and TRBJ2-2, the complete variable domain reads DGGITQSPKYLFRKEGQNVTLSCEQNLNHDAMYWYRQDPGQGLRLIYYSQIVNDFQKGDIAEGYSVSREKKESFPLTVTSAQKNPTAFYLCASAGTSNTGELFFGEGSRLTVL.